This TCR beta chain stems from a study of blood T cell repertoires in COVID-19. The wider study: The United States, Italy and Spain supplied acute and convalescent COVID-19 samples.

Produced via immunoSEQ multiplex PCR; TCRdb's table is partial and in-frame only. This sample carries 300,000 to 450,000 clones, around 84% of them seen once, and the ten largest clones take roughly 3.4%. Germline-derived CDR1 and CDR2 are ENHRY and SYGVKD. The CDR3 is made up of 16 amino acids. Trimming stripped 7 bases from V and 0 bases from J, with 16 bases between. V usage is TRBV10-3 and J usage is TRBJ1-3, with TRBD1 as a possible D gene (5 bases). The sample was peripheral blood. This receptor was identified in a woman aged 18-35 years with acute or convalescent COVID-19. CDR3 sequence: CAITNRSPTSGNTIYF. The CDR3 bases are TGTGCCATCACTAACAGGTCTCCCACCTCTGGAAACACCATATATTTT.